This TCR beta chain was identified during a study of blood T cell repertoires in COVID-19. TCRdb's table, derived via immunoSEQ multiplex PCR, lists solely in-frame clones and lacks some. The sample has more than 55,000 clones; roughly 80% are singletons. The sequenced material came from peripheral blood. This clonotype was sampled from an elderly woman with acute or convalescent COVID-19.

Written as DNA, the CDR3 is TGTGCCAGCAGCAGGGGGAAGTTCACAGATACGCAGTATTTT. Protein sequence: CASSRGKFTDTQYF. The rearrangement uses TRBV6-5 and TRBJ2-3; TRBD1 aligns across 7 bases. The CDR3 is 14 residues long. Germline V gene lookup returns CDR1 MNHEY and CDR2 SVGAGI. Trimming at V came to 6 bases and at J to 2 bases, leaving 5 bases not matched to a gene.